The 20 T cell receptor beta chains in this list originate from one sample, sequenced in a study of OX40 agonist ivuxolimab in advanced cancers. Libraries came from the immunoSEQ multiplex PCR assay. TCRdb took over this immuneACCESS table, retaining in-frame rearrangements with V and J assigned. Such tables are incomplete; in checked studies, under half of the missing clones stem from an unresolved V gene, and the remainder is unexplained. The table for this sample lists tens of thousands of clones; just under 90% of them were counted only once. 4.5% to 6% of the sample lies in the top ten. This specimen consisted of CD4+ or CD8+ T cells sorted from blood, obtained in a trial of the OX40 agonist ivuxolimab. The receptor set was obtained from an adult with an advanced solid tumor such as melanoma, head and neck, liver or kidney cancer.

The gene calls are TRBV14 and TRBJ2-3, with 7 positions matching TRBD2. CDR1 is SGHDN and CDR2 is FVKESK in the germline V gene. CDR3 length: 16 residues. V lost 4 bases to trimming and J lost 4 bases; unmatched junction nucleotides: 11. The CDR3 DNA is TGTGCCAGCAGCCTAACGGGGCGGGAGATCGCAGATACGCAGTATTTT. Protein: CASSLTGREIADTQYF.

The chain has TRBV7-9 and TRBJ2-1; 16 bases align to TRBD2. V was pared by 3 bases and J by 8 bases, with 1 base of the junction left unmatched. CDR3 length: 15 amino acids. Per the germline V gene, CDR1 is SEHNR and CDR2 is FQNEAQ (reference sequence). The DNA for the CDR3 is TGTGCCAGCAGCTTGGGACTAGCGGGAGGGCATGAGCAGTTCTTC. Protein sequence: CASSLGLAGGHEQFF.

This chain uses TRBV27 with TRBJ2-7; D unclear. CDR1 and CDR2 (germline): MNHEY, SMNVEV (reference sequence). V lost 3 bases to trimming and J lost 2 bases, with 8 bases between them. The CDR3 covers 13 residues. Here the CDR3 reads CASSLATPYEQYF. Here the CDR3 DNA reads TGTGCCAGCAGTTTGGCCACCCCCTACGAGCAGTACTTC.

This rearrangement joins TRBV9 to TRBJ2-7, with 7 bases that match TRBD1. This CDR3 has 17 amino acids. The germline gives CDR1 SGDLS, CDR2 YYNGEE. Germline trimming cut 0 bases from V and 6 bases from J; bases unmatched to any gene: 15. The CDR3 reads CASSVGLRAGGQGEQYF. The DNA of the CDR3 is TGTGCCAGCAGCGTAGGCCTCAGGGCAGGGGGACAAGGCGAGCAGTACTTC.

The chain uses TRBV18 and TRBJ2-3; TRBD2 agrees at 14 bases. CDR1 is KGHSH and CDR2 is LQKENI in the germline V gene. The CDR3 runs 17 residues. V gave up 3 bases and J gave up 4 bases; unmatched junction bases: 6. As DNA, the CDR3 is TGTGCCAGCTCACCCGGACTAGCGGGAGGTCCCGCAGATACGCAGTATTTT. Protein: CASSPGLAGGPADTQYF.

The genes are TRBV4-1 and TRBJ1-2; weak D call: TRBD1 (5 bases). V lost 4 bases, J lost 7 bases, and 7 bases lay in between. The CDR3 extends over 11 amino acids. Germline values: CDR1 MGHRA, CDR2 YSYEKL. CDR3 loop: CASSRGGGYTF. CDR3 DNA: TGCGCCAGCAGCCGTGGGGGTGGCTACACCTTC.

The chain recombines TRBV18 with TRBJ1-4; no clear D. CDR3 length: 12 residues. The germline CDR1 and CDR2 sequences are KGHSH and LQKENI. V dropped 3 bases and J dropped 7 bases, with 6 bases sitting between them. In DNA form, the CDR3 reads TGTGCCAGCTCACCTTCAACTGAAAAACTGTTTTTT. This codes for CASSPSTEKLFF.

The rearrangement links TRBV7-2 to TRBJ2-5; TRBD2 aligns across 8 bases. The germline V gene encodes CDR1 SGHTA and CDR2 FQGNSA. The CDR3 loop spans 13 amino acids. V trimming: 1 base; J trimming: 9 bases; junction bases outside the gene matches: 4. In DNA, the CDR3 is TGTGCCAGCAGCTTAGAGCCGGGAGGGCCCCAGTACTTC. Translating gives CASSLEPGGPQYF.

This sequence joins TRBV20-1 and TRBJ2-7; D ambiguous. The CDR3 sequence is 11 residues long. The V and J ends lost 4 bases and 2 bases respectively, with 6 bases between them. The germline V gene has CDR1 DFQATT and CDR2 SNEGSKA (reference sequence). The chain's CDR3 is CSAKDTYEQYF. The CDR3 region has the DNA TGCAGTGCTAAAGACACCTACGAGCAGTACTTC.

The V call is TRBV5-1, the J call TRBJ1-2, with 8 nucleotides matching TRBD1. The germline gives CDR1 SGHRS, CDR2 YFSETQ. The CDR3 totals 16 residues. Trimming cost V 0 bases and J 5 bases; bases outside gene matches: 9. The CDR3, as DNA: TGCGCCAGCAGCTTGGCGTACGACAGGGGAGAATATGGCTACACCTTC. It yields the protein CASSLAYDRGEYGYTF.

This chain uses TRBV15 with TRBJ2-2, with 7 bases identical to TRBD1. The CDR3 runs to 16 residues. V lost 8 bases and J lost 0; bases outside the gene matches: 9. CDR1 and CDR2 from the germline V gene are LNHNV and YYDKDF (reference sequence). In DNA, the CDR3 is TGTGCCACCTCGGACAGGCTCAATACGAACACCGGGGAGCTGTTTTTT. As protein: CATSDRLNTNTGELFF.

The V call is TRBV9, the J call TRBJ1-2; D is possibly TRBD1 (5 bases). Per the germline V gene, CDR1 is SGDLS and CDR2 is YYNGEE. The ends were cut back, 2 bases at V and 4 bases at J, with 12 bases in the middle. This CDR3 comprises 14 residues. CDR3 in DNA: TGTGCCAGCAGCGTGGGGGGACTAACCTATGGCTACACCTTC. Protein sequence: CASSVGGLTYGYTF.

This chain's CDR3 is CASSRTEDRSPLHF. CDR3 nucleotides: TGTGCCAGCAGTCGCACCGAGGACAGGTCACCCCTCCACTTT. The rearrangement uses TRBV6-5 and TRBJ1-6; 7 positions match TRBD1. V trimming: 5 bases; J trimming: 10 bases; junction bases outside the gene matches: 8. The CDR3 consists of 14 residues. Per germline, CDR1 MNHEY and CDR2 SVGAGI.

V usage is TRBV19 and J usage is TRBJ2-5, with 9 bases identical to TRBD1. V shed 2 bases, J shed 5 bases, and the junction held 9 bases outside the gene matches. Per the germline V gene, CDR1 is LNHDA and CDR2 is SQIVND (reference sequence). This CDR3 contains 16 residues. CDR3 sequence (DNA): TGTGCCAGTAGTATAAAATCTTCCGACAGGGGGGAGACCCAGTACTTC. This gives the protein CASSIKSSDRGETQYF.

The rearrangement links TRBV6-5 to TRBJ1-3; perhaps TRBD1 as D (5 bases). This CDR3 has 15 residues. In germline, CDR1 is MNHEY, CDR2 SVGAGI. Trimming cost V 5 bases and J 4 bases, with 15 bases left between them. CDR3: CASSTSGTRGNTIYF. The CDR3 DNA sequence: TGTGCCAGCAGTACTTCTGGGACGAGGGGAAACACCATATATTTT.

The V gene is TRBV29-1, the J gene TRBJ1-5; the match to TRBD1 covers 8 bases. The V and J ends lost 6 bases and 4 bases, in that order; junction bases with no gene match: 8. This CDR3 has 14 residues. The germline V gene has CDR1 SQVTM and CDR2 ANQGSEA. The CDR3 region has the DNA TGCAGCGTCGTAGGGACAGGTGGGAATCAGCCCCAGCATTTT. Its protein product is CSVVGTGGNQPQHF.

This chain joins TRBV6-1 and TRBJ2-3, with D tentatively TRBD1 (5 bases). Trimming stripped 3 bases from V and 0 bases from J, with 13 bases between. CDR3 length equals 16 residues. Germline V gives CDR1 MNHNS, CDR2 SASEGT. The CDR3 reads CASSDKGRSSTDTQYF. The CDR3 DNA reads as TGTGCCAGCAGTGATAAGGGGCGGAGCAGCACAGATACGCAGTATTTT.

The chain joins TRBV2 to TRBJ2-7; 8 bases match TRBD2. After removal of 4 bases from V and 1 base from J, the junction contained 3 bases not matched to a gene. The CDR3 runs 14 residues. The germline V gene has CDR1 SNHLY and CDR2 FYNNEI. CDR3 residues: CASSAGGLSYEQYF. In DNA, the CDR3 is TGTGCCAGCAGTGCGGGGGGGCTATCCTACGAGCAGTACTTC. Together with reference TRBV2 and TRBJ2-7, the CDR3 gives the full variable domain: EPEVTQTPSHQVTQMGQEVILRCVPISNHLYFYWYRQILGQKVEFLVSFYNNEISEKSEIFDDQFSVERPDGSNFTLKIRSTKLEDSAMYFCASSAGGLSYEQYFGPGTRLTVT.

The chain combines TRBV28 with TRBJ2-6, with TRBD1 identical over 12 bases. With 6 bases clipped from V and 2 bases from J, the junction kept 8 bases outside the gene matches. This CDR3 is 18 amino acids long. CDR1 is MDHEN, CDR2 SYDVKM, per germline. In nucleotides, the CDR3 is TGTGCCAGCAGCAGCCCCCGGGACAGGGGGCCTGGGGCCAACGTCCTGACTTTC. As protein: CASSSPRDRGPGANVLTF.

The V call is TRBV5-4, the J call TRBJ1-2; no reliable D call. The length of the CDR3 is 15 residues. Germline CDR1 is SGHNT and CDR2 is YYREEE (reference sequence). V lost 6 bases and J 2 bases, leaving 17 bases between the germline ends. The CDR3 coding sequence is TGTGCCAGCACCCCCCTCCCAGAGGGAAACTATGGCTACACCTTC. This gives the protein CASTPLPEGNYGYTF.